This TCR beta chain appears in the sequencing data of a study of blood T cell repertoires in COVID-19. Authors' data handling: The assay estimated nucleated cells by amplifying reference gene primers. Clones were sequenced by immunoSEQ multiplex PCR, and TCRdb holds only the in-frame ones, with some missing. That table supplies the V and J calls and clone size; D and trimming were determined from the DNA. Of about 82,000 clones in the sample, approximately 82% were seen once. CDR3 length: 15 residues. This rearrangement joins TRBV21-1 to TRBJ1-2; the table names TRBD1, a call not compared with the DNA. TRBV21-1 counts as a pseudogene. This clonotype was obtained from a woman aged 55-70 years with acute or convalescent COVID-19. The specimen sequenced was peripheral blood. The CDR3 here is CASLLGGTGNYGYTF. The CDR3 DNA is TGTGCCAGCCTTCTGGGAGGGACAGGAAACTATGGCTACACCTTC.